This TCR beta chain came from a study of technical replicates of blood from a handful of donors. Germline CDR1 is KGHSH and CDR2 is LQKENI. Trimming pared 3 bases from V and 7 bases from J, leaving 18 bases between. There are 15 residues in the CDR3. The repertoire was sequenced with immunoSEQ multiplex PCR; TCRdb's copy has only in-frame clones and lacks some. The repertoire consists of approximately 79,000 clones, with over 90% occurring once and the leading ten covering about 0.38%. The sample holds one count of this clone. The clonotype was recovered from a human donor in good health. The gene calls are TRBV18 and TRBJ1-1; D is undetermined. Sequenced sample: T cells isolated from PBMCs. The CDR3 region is CASSPPPLRDDEAFF. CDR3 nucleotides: TGTGCCAGCTCACCTCCGCCTTTGAGGGATGATGAAGCTTTCTTT.